Below are 16 T cell receptor beta chains sequenced from a single sample in a study of cytotoxic CD8 clonotypes in ibrutinib-treated CLL. TCRdb's copy holds only in-frame clones and misses some; the assay was immunoSEQ multiplex PCR. The sample yields 15,000 to 20,000 clones, approximately 81% seen once. The sequencing used PBMCs, collected before ibrutinib treatment. Source of these receptors: a human donor with chronic lymphocytic leukemia.

The V call is TRBV4-3, the J call TRBJ1-2; D perhaps matches TRBD1 (5 bases). The germline V gene encodes CDR1 LGHNA and CDR2 YSLEER. The CDR3 sequence is 15 residues long. V gave up 1 base and J gave up 4 bases, with 13 bases separating them. CDR3 protein: CASSQGTGTIYGYTF. CDR3 coding DNA: TGCGCCAGCAGCCAAGGAACCGGGACCATCTATGGCTACACCTTC.

This clone was seen only once. This chain connects TRBV30 to TRBJ2-3, with TRBD2 as a possible D gene (5 bases). Germline lookup yields CDR1 GTSNPN and CDR2 SVGIG (reference sequence). The CDR3 runs 15 residues. With 2 bases removed from V and 3 bases from J, the gap between germline ends came to 15 bases. The CDR3 DNA follows: TGTGCCTGGAGTCGAGGAGGTGTCGGGACAGATACGCAGTATTTT. Translation gives CAWSRGGVGTDTQYF.

The chain is built from TRBV5-1 and TRBJ1-1; D remains unclear. The CDR3 length is 14 residues. Trimming took 5 bases from V and 5 from J, leaving 16 bases between them. Germline CDR1 and CDR2: SGHRS and YFSETQ. The CDR3 sequence: CASRLSGSLTEAFF. CDR3 DNA: TGCGCCAGCAGATTGTCCGGGAGTTTAACTGAAGCTTTCTTT.

The chain uses TRBV27 and TRBJ2-1, with TRBD2 matching 13 bases. The V gene's germline CDR1 is MNHEY and CDR2 SMNVEV (reference sequence). Trimming at V came to 10 bases and at J to 8 bases, leaving 11 bases not matched to a gene. The CDR3 length is 15 residues. The CDR3 DNA follows: TGTGCCACCCTTATCGGGACTAGCGGGAAGCATGAGCAGTTCTTC. The encoded protein is CATLIGTSGKHEQFF.

In this sample, this clone turned up once. This chain uses TRBV5-1 with TRBJ1-1; D remains ambiguous. Germline V gives CDR1 SGHRS, CDR2 YFSETQ. The CDR3 covers 13 residues. The V end lost 2 bases, the J end lost 4 bases, and 9 bases lay between the germline ends. The CDR3 loop is CASSFNSGTEAFF. CDR3 DNA sequence: TGCGCCAGCAGCTTTAATAGTGGCACTGAAGCTTTCTTT.

J is TRBJ1-2 and V is TRBV28; D is uncertain. V was shortened by 2 bases and J by 11 bases, with 24 bases between the two germline ends. CDR1 MDHEN and CDR2 SYDVKM come from the germline V gene. The CDR3 spans 16 residues. In DNA, the CDR3 is TGTGCCAGCAGTTTAGATGGCCAGGCGGTTACTTGGTATTACACCTTC. Translating gives CASSLDGQAVTWYYTF.

The chain couples TRBV6-6 to TRBJ2-7; 9 nucleotides match TRBD2. Germline-derived CDR1 and CDR2 are MNHNY and SVGAGI (reference sequence). The CDR3 runs to 14 residues. Germline trimming cut 6 bases from V and 6 bases from J; bases unmatched to any gene: 9. DNA of the CDR3: TGTGCCAGCAGCAGACTAGCGGATACCTTCGAGCAGTACTTC. Its protein product is CASSRLADTFEQYF.

This chain joins TRBV28 and TRBJ1-4; D is unclear. Germline V gene lookup returns CDR1 MDHEN and CDR2 SYDVKM. The CDR3 has 14 residues. The V gene lost 3 bases and the J gene lost 5 bases, with 10 bases spanning the gap. This CDR3 is CASSLFRRNEKLFF. CDR3 DNA sequence: TGTGCCAGCAGTTTGTTCAGGAGGAATGAAAAACTGTTTTTT.

The chain carries TRBV7-3 and TRBJ2-5, with TRBD1 identical over 9 bases. The CDR3 loop spans 15 amino acids. The germline V gene encodes CDR1 SGHTA and CDR2 FQGTGA. Trimming took 1 base from V and 5 from J; bases not matched to a gene: 5. In DNA, the CDR3 is TGTGCCAGCAGCTTAATGGGACAGGGACCGGAGACCCAGTACTTC. Translating it yields CASSLMGQGPETQYF.

The chain uses TRBV25-1 and TRBJ2-5, with 12 bases fitting TRBD2. V was pared by 3 bases and J by 5 bases, with 4 bases of the junction left unmatched. Germline values: CDR1 MGHDK, CDR2 SYGVNS. The CDR3 runs 15 residues. As DNA, the CDR3 is TGTGCCAGCAGTGAGACTAGCGGGAGCCTGGAGACCCAGTACTTC. It is translated as CASSETSGSLETQYF. The variable domain in full, with the rest retrieved from reference TRBV25-1 and TRBJ2-5, is EADIYQTPRYLVIGTGKKITLECSQTMGHDKMYWYQQDPGMELHLIHYSYGVNSTEKGDLSSESTVSRIRTEHFPLTLESARPSHTSQYLCASSETSGSLETQYFGPGTRLLVL.

This rearrangement joins TRBV7-9 to TRBJ1-2; 10 bases agree with TRBD1. The CDR3 length is 16 residues. V was pared by 2 bases and J by 8 bases, with 11 bases of the junction left unmatched. Germline V lookup: CDR1 SEHNR, CDR2 FQNEAQ (reference sequence). CDR3 sequence (DNA): TGTGCCAGCAGCTTAATCCTCGACAGGGGGCGCCGGGGCTACACCTTC. This encodes CASSLILDRGRRGYTF.

The chain has TRBV7-9 and TRBJ2-5; possible D gene TRBD1, 6 bases. Trimming removed 8 bases from V and 5 bases from J, with 18 bases in between. The CDR3 spans 14 residues. Germline V gene data show CDR1 as SEHNR and CDR2 as FQNEAQ (reference sequence). The CDR3 DNA is TGTGCCAGCTCCCGGGGACGGCAGGGGGAGACCCAGTACTTC. Protein product: CASSRGRQGETQYF.

The rearrangement links TRBV11-2 to TRBJ2-1; 9 bases are shared with TRBD1. J was trimmed by 8 bases and V by 2 bases; bases with no gene match: 10. Germline V gives CDR1 SGHAT, CDR2 FQNNGV. This CDR3 region has 16 residues. The CDR3 sequence is CASSLTSGQGGDEQFF. DNA of the CDR3: TGTGCCAGCAGCTTAACGTCGGGACAGGGCGGCGATGAGCAGTTCTTC.

V gene TRBV10-3 combines with J gene TRBJ1-1, with 10 positions matching TRBD1. CDR3 length: 15 residues. Trimming at V came to 6 bases and at J to 0 bases, leaving 4 bases not matched to a gene. The germline V gene has CDR1 ENHRY and CDR2 SYGVKD. In DNA, the CDR3 is TGTGCCATCAGAACGGACAGGGGGTTGAACACTGAAGCTTTCTTT. Amino acid sequence: CAIRTDRGLNTEAFF.

The rearrangement uses TRBV2 and TRBJ1-5; 8 nucleotides align to TRBD1. CDR3 length: 14 amino acids. The V gene's germline CDR1 is SNHLY and CDR2 FYNNEI. J was trimmed by 5 bases and V by 8 bases; bases with no gene match: 8. The chain's CDR3 is CASAGGREHQPQHF. The CDR3, as DNA: TGTGCCAGCGCAGGGGGCCGGGAGCATCAGCCCCAGCATTTT.

V gene TRBV18 combines with J gene TRBJ1-3; D ambiguous. The CDR3 spans 15 residues. Germline V lookup: CDR1 KGHSH, CDR2 LQKENI. Trimming shortened V by 1 base and J by 0 bases, and 7 bases separated the two germline ends. The CDR3 spells CASSPLGTSGNTIYF. The CDR3 DNA is TGTGCCAGCTCACCACTGGGCACCTCTGGAAACACCATATATTTT.